This T cell receptor (beta chain) appears in the sequencing data of a study of T-cell reconstitution after alpha-beta-depleted transplantation in children. Study results and caveats: Surviving recipient T cells and intrathymic progenitors accounted for some patients' high TCRbeta diversity at day 60. Fresh T-cell production supplied most of the T-cell counts and diversity seen one year after transplant. Expanded graft clones, several hundred of them, were reportedly the source of alpha-beta T cells about two months after transplant.

The CDR3 runs 13 residues. The junction had 5 bases not matched to a gene; V was cut back by 8 bases and J by 7 bases. Germline V gives CDR1 MNHEY, CDR2 SMNVEV (reference sequence). In the case of this clonotype: Antigen: not known.

Researchers prepared the TCRbeta library using unique molecular identifiers, the study reports. MiXCR, run by TCRdb on the PCR reads, gives a single entry per CDR3 protein. The sample records some 600,000 distinct CDR3 sequences, roughly 13% being singletons. This receptor was obtained from a male patient aged 10-17 years who had a stem cell transplant for acute myeloid leukemia, so the T cells may come from the graft donor. This sequence joins TRBV27 and TRBJ2-4, with TRBD1 matching 10 bases. The sample consisted of PBMCs, mostly from graft donor cells, taken 360 days after TCRalphabeta/CD19-depleted stem cell transplant. The CDR3 region has the DNA TGTGCCAGCGGGACAGGGGTAATGAACATTCAGTACTTC. This sequence encodes CASGTGVMNIQYF.